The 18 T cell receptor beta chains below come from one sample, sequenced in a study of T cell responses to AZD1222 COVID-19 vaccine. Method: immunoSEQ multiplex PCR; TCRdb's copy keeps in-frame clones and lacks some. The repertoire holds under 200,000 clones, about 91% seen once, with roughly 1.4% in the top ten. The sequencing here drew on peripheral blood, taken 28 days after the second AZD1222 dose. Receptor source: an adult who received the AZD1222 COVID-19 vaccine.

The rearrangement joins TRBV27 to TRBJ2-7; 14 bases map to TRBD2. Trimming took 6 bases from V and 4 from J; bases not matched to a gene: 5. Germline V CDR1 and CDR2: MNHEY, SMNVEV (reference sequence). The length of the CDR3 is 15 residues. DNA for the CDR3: TGTGCCAGCAGACGGGGACTAGCGGGAGATTACGAGCAGTACTTC. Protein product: CASRRGLAGDYEQYF.

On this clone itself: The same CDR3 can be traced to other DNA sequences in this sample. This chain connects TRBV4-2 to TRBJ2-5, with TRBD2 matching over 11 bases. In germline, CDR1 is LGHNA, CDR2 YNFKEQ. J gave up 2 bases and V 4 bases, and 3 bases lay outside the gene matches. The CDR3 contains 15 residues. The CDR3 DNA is TGTGCCAGCAGCCCCGGGACTAGCGGTCAAGAGACCCAGTACTTC. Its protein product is CASSPGTSGQETQYF.

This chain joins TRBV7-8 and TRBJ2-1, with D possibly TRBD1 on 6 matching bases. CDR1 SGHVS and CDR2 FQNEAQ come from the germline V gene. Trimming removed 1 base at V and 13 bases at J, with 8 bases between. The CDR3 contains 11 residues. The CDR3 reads CASSLDRDQFF. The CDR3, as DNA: TGTGCCAGCAGCTTAGACAGGGACCAGTTCTTC.

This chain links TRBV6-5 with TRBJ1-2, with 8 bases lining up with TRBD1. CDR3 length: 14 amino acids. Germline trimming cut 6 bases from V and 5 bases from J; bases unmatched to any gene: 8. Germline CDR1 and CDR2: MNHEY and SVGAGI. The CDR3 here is CASSPDRGGYGYTF. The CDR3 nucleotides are TGTGCCAGCAGCCCCGACAGGGGCGGGTATGGCTACACCTTC.

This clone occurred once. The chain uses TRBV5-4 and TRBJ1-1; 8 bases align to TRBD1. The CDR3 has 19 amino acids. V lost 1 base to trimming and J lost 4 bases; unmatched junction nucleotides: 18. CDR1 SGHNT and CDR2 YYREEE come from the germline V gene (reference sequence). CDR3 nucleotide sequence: TGTGCCAGCAGCTTGAGGCCACGACAGGGGACTCTTCGGGGCACTGAAGCTTTCTTT. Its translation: CASSLRPRQGTLRGTEAFF.

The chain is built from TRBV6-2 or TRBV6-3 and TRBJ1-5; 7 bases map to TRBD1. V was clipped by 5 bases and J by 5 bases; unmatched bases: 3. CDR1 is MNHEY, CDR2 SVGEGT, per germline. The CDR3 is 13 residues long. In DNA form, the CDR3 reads TGTGCCAGCAGTCCAGGGGGAGATCAGCCCCAGCATTTT. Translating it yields CASSPGGDQPQHF.

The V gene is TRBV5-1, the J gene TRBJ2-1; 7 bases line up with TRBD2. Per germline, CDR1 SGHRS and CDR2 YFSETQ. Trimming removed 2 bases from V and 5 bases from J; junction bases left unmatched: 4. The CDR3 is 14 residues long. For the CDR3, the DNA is TGCGCCAGCAGCTTCGTGGGGGGGAACAATGAGCAGTTCTTC. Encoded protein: CASSFVGGNNEQFF.

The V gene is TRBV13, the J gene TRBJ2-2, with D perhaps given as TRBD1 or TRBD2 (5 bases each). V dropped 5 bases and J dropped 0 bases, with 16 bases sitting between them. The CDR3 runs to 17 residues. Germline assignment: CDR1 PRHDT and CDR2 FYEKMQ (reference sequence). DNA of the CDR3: TGTGCCAGCAGCACGCGTACCGGGGCGTCGAACACCGGGGAGCTGTTTTTT. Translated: CASSTRTGASNTGELFF.

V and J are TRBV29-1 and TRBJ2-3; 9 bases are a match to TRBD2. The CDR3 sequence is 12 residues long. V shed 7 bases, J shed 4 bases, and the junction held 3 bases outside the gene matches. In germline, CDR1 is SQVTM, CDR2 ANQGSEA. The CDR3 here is CSAGLAADTQYF. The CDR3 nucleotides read TGCAGCGCGGGACTAGCTGCAGATACGCAGTATTTT.

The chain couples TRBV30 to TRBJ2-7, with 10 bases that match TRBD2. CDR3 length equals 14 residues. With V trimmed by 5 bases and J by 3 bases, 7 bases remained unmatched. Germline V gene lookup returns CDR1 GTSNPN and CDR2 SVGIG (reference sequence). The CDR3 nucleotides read TGTGCCTGGGAGGGGACTAGCGATAACTACGAGCAGTACTTC. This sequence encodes CAWEGTSDNYEQYF.

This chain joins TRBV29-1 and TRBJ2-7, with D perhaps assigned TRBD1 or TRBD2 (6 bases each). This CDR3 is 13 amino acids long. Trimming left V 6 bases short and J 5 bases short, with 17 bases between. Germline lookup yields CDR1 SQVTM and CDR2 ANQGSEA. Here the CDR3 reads CSVATGGGDEQYF. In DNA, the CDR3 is TGCAGCGTCGCGACAGGTGGAGGGGACGAGCAGTACTTC.

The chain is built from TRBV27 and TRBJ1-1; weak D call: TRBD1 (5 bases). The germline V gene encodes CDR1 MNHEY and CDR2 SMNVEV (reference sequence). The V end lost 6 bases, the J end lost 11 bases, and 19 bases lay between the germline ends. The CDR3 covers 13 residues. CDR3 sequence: CASSPGPRLKAFF. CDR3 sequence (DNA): TGTGCCAGCAGCCCGGGACCCAGGTTGAAGGCTTTCTTT.

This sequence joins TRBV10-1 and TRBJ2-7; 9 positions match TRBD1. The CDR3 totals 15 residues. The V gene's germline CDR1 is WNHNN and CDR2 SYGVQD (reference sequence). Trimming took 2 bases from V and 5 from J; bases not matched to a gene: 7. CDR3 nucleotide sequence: TGCGCCAGCAGTGAGCCCGGGACAGGGAAGGACGAGCAGTACTTC. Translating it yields CASSEPGTGKDEQYF.

This chain's CDR3 is CASSITGTGTNYGYTF. The CDR3 DNA reads as TGTGCCAGTAGTATAACCGGGACAGGAACTAACTATGGCTACACCTTC. V gene TRBV19 combines with J gene TRBJ1-2; 8 bases fit TRBD1. The V gene's germline CDR1 is LNHDA and CDR2 SQIVND (reference sequence). CDR3 length: 16 residues. Trimming took 2 bases from V and 0 from J; bases not matched to a gene: 5.

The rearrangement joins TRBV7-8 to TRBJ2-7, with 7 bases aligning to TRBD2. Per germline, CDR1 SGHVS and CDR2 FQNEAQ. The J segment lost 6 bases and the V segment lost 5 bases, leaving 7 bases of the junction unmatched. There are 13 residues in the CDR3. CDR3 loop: CASSPRLAVEQYF. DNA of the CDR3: TGTGCCAGCAGCCCACGACTAGCCGTCGAGCAGTACTTC.

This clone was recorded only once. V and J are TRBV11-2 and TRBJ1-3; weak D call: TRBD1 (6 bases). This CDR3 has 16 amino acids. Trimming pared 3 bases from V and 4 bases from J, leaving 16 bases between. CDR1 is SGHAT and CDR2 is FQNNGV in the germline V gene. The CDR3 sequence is CASSLVGGQRGNTIYF. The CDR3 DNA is TGTGCCAGCAGCTTGGTTGGCGGACAGAGAGGAAACACCATATATTTT.

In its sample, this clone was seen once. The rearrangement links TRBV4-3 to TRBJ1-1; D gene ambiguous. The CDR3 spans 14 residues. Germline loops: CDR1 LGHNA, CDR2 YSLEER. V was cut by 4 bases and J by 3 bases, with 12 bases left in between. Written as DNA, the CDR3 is TGCGCCAGCAGCCCCCAGACGGGGTACACTGAAGCTTTCTTT. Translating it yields CASSPQTGYTEAFF.

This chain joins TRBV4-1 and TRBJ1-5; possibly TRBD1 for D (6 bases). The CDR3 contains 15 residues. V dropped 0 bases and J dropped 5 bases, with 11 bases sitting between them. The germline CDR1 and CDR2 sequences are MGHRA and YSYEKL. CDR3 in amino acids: CASSQEVGGYQPQHF. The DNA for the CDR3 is TGCGCCAGCAGCCAAGAAGTAGGGGGTTATCAGCCCCAGCATTTT.